Listed below are T cell receptor beta chains from one sample, sequenced in a study of T cells in Graves' hyperthyroidism and ophthalmopathy. TCRdb analysed the multiplex PCR reads with MiXCR anew, one entry per CDR3 protein. The sample holds fewer than 900,000 distinct CDR3 sequences; approximately 16% are singletons and the top ten take under 8.5%. Sequences were obtained from blood. The receptors shown here come from a man aged 18 to 29 with Graves' hyperthyroidism. Each CDR3 is given with its conserved first and last residue.

>TRBV12-3/TRBV12-4
CASSPNRRHYGYTF
>TRBV12-3/TRBV12-4
CASSLTASVYNEQFF
>TRBV24-1
CATSDWASGSYEQYF
>TRBV28
CASSLRPSGTEAFF
>TRBV4-3
CASSRQGRSGNTIYF
>TRBV12-3/TRBV12-4
CASSSFIADTQYF
>TRBV7-9
CASLRTASSHTEAFF
>TRBV30
CAWGRGTPGKETQYF
>TRBV9
CASSEAGGPIDTQYF
>TRBV3-1
CASSHYRYEQYF
>TRBV28
CASRIGNIQYF
>TRBV2
CASRRTSGVYEQYF
>TRBV6-1
CASSYSGVDQETQYF
>TRBV6-4
CASSDQASGSNEQFF
>TRBV28
CASSFSWLSYEQYF
>TRBV19
CASSHDRSTYEQYF
>TRBV6-5
CASSYPNSNQPQHF
>TRBV10-3
CAIPSKVQETQYF
>TRBV18
CASSPGLSSGANVLTF
>TRBV28
CASSPRGEADTQYF
>TRBV6-2/TRBV6-3
CASSLNGQGTYGYTF
>TRBV7-9
CASSLRLAGGPITDTQYF
>TRBV27
CASSLGGGTYTEAFF
>TRBV30
CAWSNRGSTGGYTF
>TRBV10-3
CAISTSGSSYNEQFF
>TRBV24-1
CATARSGIKNEQYF